The clone carrying this T cell receptor (beta chain) has a single count. The sample originates from a study of blood T cell repertoires in COVID-19. Study background: There were acute and convalescent COVID-19 samples, and they came from the United States, Italy and Spain. PBMCs, B-cell-depleted T cells, or T cells provided the cDNA or gDNA that made up the material.

TCRdb's copy holds only in-frame clones and misses some; the assay was immunoSEQ multiplex PCR. The profile shows about 170,000 clones, about 84% of them singletons. Germline trimming cut 6 bases from V and 7 bases from J; bases unmatched to any gene: 9. The CDR3 consists of 15 residues. The V gene's germline CDR1 is LNHDA and CDR2 SQIVND (reference sequence). The sequenced material came from PBMCs or T cells enriched from blood (not recorded which). The gene calls are TRBV19 and TRBJ1-5; 10 nucleotides line up with TRBD1. The TCR comes from a man between 50 and 59 years old who had recovered from COVID-19. In DNA form, the CDR3 reads TGTGCCAGTAGGGGAACCGGGACAGGGGTACAGCCCCAGCATTTT. Protein product: CASRGTGTGVQPQHF.